The 24 T cell receptor beta chains listed next were all sequenced from one sample in a study of cytomegalovirus exposure and HLA in healthy donors. Researchers ran the PCR with 60 Vbeta and 13 Jbeta primers. This table comes from immunoSEQ multiplex PCR, and its TCRdb copy is limited to in-frame clones, with some not included. The sample has around 97,000 clones; almost 80% are singletons. The source material was PBMCs. Receptor source: a man between 45 and 60 years old in good health and CMV-seropositive.

The gene calls are TRBV25-1 and TRBJ1-5, with D perhaps matching TRBD1 (5 bases). The CDR3 is 14 amino acids. V dropped 5 bases and J dropped 7 bases, with 15 bases sitting between them. Germline V gene data show CDR1 as MGHDK and CDR2 as SYGVNS. CDR3 bases: TGTGCCAGCAGTCCTTCGGGCAGGGAACAGCCCCAGCATTTT. Its protein product is CASSPSGREQPQHF.

This chain joins TRBV7-6 and TRBJ2-2; D might be TRBD1 (6 bases). V was clipped by 1 base and J by 3 bases, with 12 bases between them. Looked up from germline, CDR1 is SGHVS and CDR2 is FNYEAQ. The CDR3 spans 16 residues. CDR3 sequence reads: CASSLGVGTYTGELFF. CDR3 coding DNA: TGTGCCAGCAGCTTAGGTGTTGGGACATACACCGGGGAGCTGTTTTTT.

About this clone: At one of its ends the junction is not consistent with the germline gene, which may arise from a read error. In the same sample, other DNA sequences code for this CDR3. The chain uses TRBV19 and TRBJ1-5; the D is unclear. The CDR3 is 13 residues long. Germline assignment: CDR1 LNHDA and CDR2 SQIVND (reference sequence). Written as DNA, the CDR3 is TGTGCCTCCGGACGGAGGGAGAATCAGCCCCAGCACTTT. Its translation: CASGRRENQPQHF.

This chain joins TRBV18 and TRBJ2-2, with 8 bases identical to TRBD2. Germline V gene data show CDR1 as KGHSH and CDR2 as LQKENI. V shed 3 bases, J shed 0 bases, and the junction held 3 bases outside the gene matches. The CDR3 sequence is 16 residues long. The DNA of the CDR3 is TGTGCCAGCTCACCGGCAGCGGGAGCGAACACCGGGGAGCTGTTTTTT. This sequence encodes CASSPAAGANTGELFF.

This clone is medium-sized by share. This chain links TRBV6-5 with TRBJ2-2; 8 bases are shared with TRBD2. This CDR3 spans 14 amino acids. Germline-derived CDR1 and CDR2 are MNHEY and SVGAGI. V shed 5 bases, J shed 3 bases, and the junction held 2 bases outside the gene matches. CDR3 sequence reads: CASSDGRDTGELFF. CDR3 nucleotides: TGTGCCAGCAGTGACGGGAGGGACACCGGGGAGCTGTTTTTT.

This clone has a single count. The chain combines TRBV30 with TRBJ2-1; possible D gene TRBD2, 5 bases. Deletions cut 0 bases from V and 8 bases from J, with 14 bases between. Germline V CDR1 and CDR2: GTSNPN, SVGIG (reference sequence). The CDR3 is 14 residues long. Written as DNA, the CDR3 is TGTGCCTGGAGTGTACAAGGACTCAGCGATGAGCAGTTCTTC. Translation gives CAWSVQGLSDEQFF.

The chain carries TRBV19 and TRBJ2-7; 9 bases align to TRBD1. This CDR3 has 15 amino acids. Looked up from germline, CDR1 is LNHDA and CDR2 is SQIVND (reference sequence). J gave up 6 bases and V 7 bases, and 13 bases lay outside the gene matches. The CDR3 region is CASTRTGVGRVEQYF. The CDR3 region has the DNA TGTGCCAGTACCCGGACAGGGGTCGGCAGGGTCGAGCAGTACTTC.

This clone came up a few times. V is TRBV11-2 and J is TRBJ2-1, with unresolved D. V shed 1 base and J shed 5 bases, with 9 bases lying between them. Germline V gene sequence: CDR1 SGHAT, CDR2 FQNNGV. This CDR3 region has 14 residues. CDR3 in amino acids: CASSLGVYNNEQFF. The CDR3 DNA follows: TGTGCCAGCAGCTTAGGTGTTTACAACAATGAGCAGTTCTTC.

V usage is TRBV5-5 and J usage is TRBJ2-7, with D tentatively TRBD2 (6 bases). The V gene lost 3 bases and the J gene lost 6 bases, with 19 bases spanning the gap. The germline gives CDR1 SGHKS, CDR2 YYEKEE (reference sequence). The CDR3 sequence is 15 residues long. The CDR3 sequence: CASSSGLSEGGEQYF. Written as DNA, the CDR3 is TGTGCCAGCAGCTCGGGACTCTCCGAGGGTGGCGAGCAGTACTTC. The full variable domain, in which reference TRBV5-5 and TRBJ2-7 provide the parts outside the CDR3, is DAGVTQSPTHLIKTRGQQVTLRCSPISGHKSVSWYQQVLGQGPQFIFQYYEKEERGRGNFPDRFSARQFPNYSSELNVNALLLGDSALYLCASSSGLSEGGEQYFGPGTRLTVT.

V gene TRBV5-1 combines with J gene TRBJ2-4, with D maybe TRBD2 (5 bases). From germline, CDR1 is SGHRS and CDR2 YFSETQ. The CDR3 loop spans 18 amino acids. Trimming stripped 0 bases from V and 1 base from J, with 17 bases between. The CDR3 spells CASSLVGLGNVAKNIQYF. The CDR3 DNA is TGCGCCAGCAGCTTGGTGGGTCTCGGGAATGTGGCCAAAAACATTCAGTACTTC.

The V call is TRBV6-5, the J call TRBJ2-2, with D uncertain. V lost 0 bases to trimming and J lost 8 bases, with 13 bases between them. CDR1 and CDR2 (germline): MNHEY, SVGAGI. This CDR3 region has 15 residues. CDR3 nucleotides: TGTGCCAGCAGTTACTCCTTTACACAGCCGGGGGAGCTGTTTTTT. Translating it yields CASSYSFTQPGELFF.

In DNA, the CDR3 is TGCAGCGTTGACAGCGGGAGGGGAGATACGCAGTATTTT. It is translated as CSVDSGRGDTQYF. The chain combines TRBV29-1 with TRBJ2-3; 10 nucleotides match TRBD2. Looked up from germline, CDR1 is SQVTM and CDR2 is ANQGSEA. Germline trimming cut 3 bases from V and 5 bases from J; bases unmatched to any gene: 2. The CDR3 extends over 13 amino acids.

The rearrangement joins TRBV9 to TRBJ1-3; D is uncertain. There are 15 residues in the CDR3. CDR1 is SGDLS and CDR2 is YYNGEE in the germline V gene. The V end lost 1 base, the J end lost 0 bases, and 8 bases lay between the germline ends. The CDR3 bases are TGTGCCAGCAGCGTATATGAGTCCTCTGGAAACACCATATATTTT. Its protein product is CASSVYESSGNTIYF.

The rearrangement uses TRBV19 and TRBJ2-7; D uncertain. CDR3 length: 13 amino acids. Trimming removed 3 bases at V and 2 bases at J, with 8 bases between. From germline, CDR1 is LNHDA and CDR2 SQIVND (reference sequence). This chain's CDR3 is CASSMVQTYEQYF. In nucleotides, the CDR3 is TGTGCCAGTAGTATGGTACAGACCTACGAGCAGTACTTC.

This clone was detected only once. The rearrangement uses TRBV5-1 and TRBJ2-3; a weak D match, TRBD1 (5 bases). This CDR3 has 14 residues. V was clipped by 2 bases and J by 2 bases, with 9 bases between them. CDR1 and CDR2 from the germline V gene are SGHRS and YFSETQ. In DNA form, the CDR3 reads TGCGCCAGCAGCTTAGGGGAAAACACAGATACGCAGTATTTT. Amino acid sequence: CASSLGENTDTQYF. Using reference TRBV5-1 and TRBJ2-3 for the parts outside the CDR3, the full variable domain is KAGVTQTPRYLIKTRGQQVTLSCSPISGHRSVSWYQQTPGQGLQFLFEYFSETQRNKGNFPGRFSGRQFSNSRSEMNVSTLELGDSALYLCASSLGENTDTQYFGPGTRLTVL.

The V gene is TRBV10-3, the J gene TRBJ1-6; possibly TRBD1 for D (6 bases). Germline CDR1 reads ENHRY; CDR2 reads SYGVKD. V lost 0 bases and J lost 5, with 14 bases in between. The length of the CDR3 is 17 residues. The CDR3 DNA reads as TGTGCCATCAGTGAGTCGTCTCGGGGGGCTGATAATTCACCCCTCCACTTT. It translates to CAISESSRGADNSPLHF.

The rearrangement uses TRBV2 and TRBJ2-2; 10 positions agree with TRBD1. With V trimmed by 0 bases and J by 6 bases, 7 bases remained unmatched. Germline V gives CDR1 SNHLY, CDR2 FYNNEI. The CDR3 is made up of 17 amino acids. Here the CDR3 reads CASSEALMGQGPGELFF. CDR3 DNA sequence: TGTGCCAGCAGTGAAGCGCTAATGGGACAGGGGCCCGGGGAGCTGTTTTTT. Using reference TRBV2 and TRBJ2-2 for the parts outside the CDR3, the full variable domain is EPEVTQTPSHQVTQMGQEVILRCVPISNHLYFYWYRQILGQKVEFLVSFYNNEISEKSEIFDDQFSVERPDGSNFTLKIRSTKLEDSAMYFCASSEALMGQGPGELFFGEGSRLTVL.

The gene calls are TRBV19 and TRBJ2-1; 7 nucleotides agree with TRBD2. The germline V gene encodes CDR1 LNHDA and CDR2 SQIVND (reference sequence). Trimming cost V 3 bases and J 8 bases; bases outside gene matches: 10. The CDR3 has 15 amino acids. The chain's CDR3 is CASSIGTTQVDEQFF. The CDR3 DNA reads TGTGCCAGTAGTATTGGGACTACCCAAGTGGATGAGCAGTTCTTC.

This clone was counted a single time. This chain uses TRBV9 with TRBJ2-3; 8 bases are a match to TRBD2. Losses at the gene ends were 4 bases for V and 4 bases for J; bases not matched to a gene: 8. Germline V gives CDR1 SGDLS, CDR2 YYNGEE. The CDR3 has 15 residues. The CDR3 DNA follows: TGTGCCAGCAGCCCGTTTCCGGGAGGGTCAGATACGCAGTATTTT. Amino acids: CASSPFPGGSDTQYF.

The chain has TRBV6-4 and TRBJ2-3; 9 bases agree with TRBD1. The V and J ends lost 4 bases and 5 bases, in that order; junction bases with no gene match: 7. This CDR3 is 15 amino acids long. The germline CDR1 and CDR2 sequences are MRHNA and SNTAGT. CDR3 in DNA: TGTGCCAGCAGTGTCAGGACAGGGGAGATAGATACGCAGTATTTT. It codes for CASSVRTGEIDTQYF.

The chain carries TRBV29-1 and TRBJ2-1; TRBD1 matches at 9 bases. The CDR3 has 16 amino acids. CDR1 and CDR2 from the germline V gene are SQVTM and ANQGSEA. Germline trimming cut 2 bases from V and 2 bases from J; bases unmatched to any gene: 7. The CDR3 DNA is TGCAGCGTTGAATGGGGGACAGGGAAGACCTACAATGAGCAGTTCTTC. Protein: CSVEWGTGKTYNEQFF.

This clone was observed once. The V gene is TRBV6-1, the J gene TRBJ2-7; D is undetermined. The CDR3 sequence is 13 residues long. The V end lost 2 bases, the J end lost 0 bases, and 5 bases lay between the germline ends. The germline V gene encodes CDR1 MNHNS and CDR2 SASEGT. The CDR3 nucleotides read TGTGCCAGCAGTGAATGGGCCTCCTACGAGCAGTACTTC. This gives the protein CASSEWASYEQYF.

This rearrangement joins TRBV2 to TRBJ1-1; D may be TRBD1 (6 bases). The CDR3 loop spans 14 amino acids. V was cut by 6 bases and J by 1 base, with 12 bases left in between. CDR1 SNHLY and CDR2 FYNNEI come from the germline V gene. The CDR3 sequence: CASSLDSQNTEAFF. The CDR3 nucleotides are TGTGCCAGCAGCCTGGACAGTCAGAACACTGAAGCTTTCTTT.

The V and J genes are TRBV19 and TRBJ1-2; D perhaps matches TRBD1 (6 bases). This CDR3 spans 13 amino acids. Deletions cut 7 bases from V and 2 bases from J, with 11 bases between. Germline values: CDR1 LNHDA, CDR2 SQIVND (reference sequence). Here the CDR3 reads CASNPGTNYGYTF. CDR3 sequence (DNA): TGTGCCAGTAACCCCGGGACAAACTATGGCTACACCTTC.